Below, 12 T cell receptor beta chains from the same sample are listed, as sequenced in a study of beta chain features in type 1 diabetes. Every isolated RNA sample was fully reverse transcribed, so sequencing captured expressed TCRB transcripts. Some clones are missing from TCRdb's copy, which holds only in-frame ones; the method was immunoSEQ multiplex PCR. The sample lists about 290,000 clones, around 7.8% occurring once. The specimen was central memory CD4+ T cells from blood. The receptor set was obtained from a woman younger than 30 in good health.

In its sample, this clone was seen a few times. The V gene is TRBV30, the J gene TRBJ1-2; a possible D gene is TRBD1 (5 bases). V lost 3 bases and J 12 bases, leaving 32 bases between the germline ends. The CDR3 contains 17 residues. Per germline, CDR1 GTSNPN and CDR2 SVGIG (reference sequence). In DNA form, the CDR3 reads TGTGCCTGGAGCACCATCTCAAGGGGACTAGGTTCAGGCAGGGACACCTTC. It yields the protein CAWSTISRGLGSGRDTF.

The chain links TRBV5-1 to TRBJ2-7, with D possibly being TRBD1 or TRBD2 (6 bases each). CDR3 size: 15 residues. Germline CDR1 is SGHRS and CDR2 is YFSETQ. V was pared by 4 bases and J by 3 bases, with 17 bases between. CDR3 amino acids: CASSLGGETVYEQYF. In nucleotides, the CDR3 is TGCGCCAGCAGCCTCGGGGGCGAGACTGTCTACGAGCAGTACTTC.

This clone was found a few times. The DNA for the CDR3 is TGTGCCACCAGCACCAGGACTAGCGGGAGGGTCAACACCGGGGAGCTGTTTTTT. Its protein is CATSTRTSGRVNTGELFF. The chain couples TRBV15 to TRBJ2-2, with 15 bases matching TRBD2. In germline, CDR1 is LNHNV, CDR2 YYDKDF (reference sequence). This CDR3 is 18 amino acids long. The junction had 5 bases not matched to a gene; V was cut back by 4 bases and J by 2 bases.

This clone has just a few counts. The rearrangement joins TRBV7-2 to TRBJ2-1; 10 bases line up with TRBD1. V was pared by 5 bases and J by 7 bases, with 2 bases of the junction left unmatched. This CDR3 comprises 13 residues. Germline CDR1 and CDR2: SGHTA and FQGNSA. CDR3 sequence reads: CASSQDRGNEQFF. In nucleotides, the CDR3 is TGTGCCAGCAGCCAGGACAGGGGGAATGAGCAGTTCTTC.

This clone was seen more than once but under ten times. The chain is built from TRBV29-1 and TRBJ2-7; 14 positions match TRBD2. V was clipped by 8 bases and J by 9 bases; unmatched bases: 9. The CDR3 length is 13 residues. The germline V gene encodes CDR1 SQVTM and CDR2 ANQGSEA. Here the CDR3 DNA reads TGCAGCTACTCCGGGACTAGCGGGAGCGGGCAGTACTTC. This gives the protein CSYSGTSGSGQYF.

This clone appeared many times. This sample also contains other DNA sequences that code for the same CDR3. The gene calls are TRBV7-9 and TRBJ1-1; 9 bases are shared with TRBD1. From germline, CDR1 is SEHNR and CDR2 FQNEAQ (reference sequence). Unmatched junction bases numbered 1, after V lost 0 bases and J lost 8 bases. The CDR3 runs to 13 residues. The CDR3 nucleotides are TGTGCCAGCAGCTTAGCCGGGACAGGGGAAGCTTTCTTT. Its protein is CASSLAGTGEAFF.

The chain is built from TRBV15 and TRBJ2-2, with a weak D call TRBD1 (5 bases). The CDR3 has 14 amino acids. Germline-derived CDR1 and CDR2 are LNHNV and YYDKDF (reference sequence). V was pared by 10 bases and J by 1 base, with 13 bases between. In DNA form, the CDR3 reads TGTGCCATCAAGGCAGGGCTGAACACCGGGGAGCTGTTTTTT. It translates to CAIKAGLNTGELFF.

This chain uses TRBV27 with TRBJ2-5, with D possibly TRBD2 on 5 matching bases. The CDR3 has 15 amino acids. Germline V gene data show CDR1 as MNHEY and CDR2 as SMNVEV (reference sequence). Trimming removed 6 bases at V and 5 bases at J, with 19 bases between. The CDR3 region is CASSRGNMVGETQYF. The CDR3 DNA reads TGTGCCAGCAGCCGGGGAAACATGGTTGGGGAGACCCAGTACTTC.

The V call is TRBV7-2, the J call TRBJ2-5; TRBD2 might be the D (5 bases). Trimming took 0 bases from V and 7 from J, leaving 15 bases between them. This CDR3 comprises 15 residues. Germline-derived CDR1 and CDR2 are SGHTA and FQGNSA. The CDR3 DNA sequence: TGTGCCAGCAGCTTAGCGGAAGCGGTATCATGGACCCAGTACTTC. This gives the protein CASSLAEAVSWTQYF.

This clone has a count of ten or more. The rearrangement uses TRBV30 and TRBJ1-2, with 7 bases fitting TRBD1. Germline CDR1 reads GTSNPN; CDR2 reads SVGIG (reference sequence). The CDR3 covers 12 residues. V lost 1 base, J lost 4 bases, and 0 bases stayed unmatched. The CDR3 loop is CAWSGQGYGYTF. In nucleotides, the CDR3 is TGTGCCTGGAGTGGACAGGGCTATGGCTACACCTTC.

This clone was recorded a few times. This chain links TRBV7-3 with TRBJ2-1, with unresolved D. The CDR3 runs 13 residues. Between the trimmed V and J ends, which lost 6 bases and 8 bases, there was a span of 14 bases. Germline V gene data show CDR1 as SGHTA and CDR2 as FQGTGA. The CDR3 loop is CASRGLSRDEQFF. The CDR3 bases are TGTGCCAGCAGAGGCCTTAGCCGGGATGAGCAGTTCTTC.

The chain couples TRBV4-3 to TRBJ2-1; D gene uncertain. V was cut by 0 bases and J by 2 bases, with 8 bases left in between. The CDR3 runs 15 residues. CDR1 and CDR2 from the germline V gene are LGHNA and YSLEER. CDR3 sequence: CASSQELEPYNEQFF. CDR3 nucleotides: TGCGCCAGCAGCCAAGAACTGGAGCCCTACAATGAGCAGTTCTTC.